The 24 T cell receptor beta chains reported below all come from one sample, sequenced in a study of beta chain features in type 1 diabetes. The entirety of the isolated RNA underwent reverse transcription, so expressed TCRB transcripts were sequenced. Assay used: immunoSEQ multiplex PCR; TCRdb lists only in-frame clones, some missing. The table has 130,000 or so clones, about a tenth seen once. Sequencing was done on a sample of central memory CD4+ T cells from blood. These receptors originate from a man younger than 35 in good health.

This chain uses TRBV7-7 with TRBJ2-3; D is unresolved. The germline CDR1 and CDR2 sequences are SSHAT and FNYEAQ (reference sequence). The CDR3 totals 14 residues. Trimming shortened V by 2 bases and J by 2 bases, and 8 bases separated the two germline ends. The CDR3 DNA is TGTGCCAGCAGCTTACTGGCCAACACAGATACGCAGTATTTT. Translating it yields CASSLLANTDTQYF.

The chain joins TRBV18 to TRBJ2-1; maybe TRBD1 (6 bases). V was shortened by 3 bases and J by 0 bases, with 9 bases between the two germline ends. Germline-derived CDR1 and CDR2 are KGHSH and LQKENI. This CDR3 has 15 amino acids. The chain's CDR3 is CASSPTGYSYNEQFF. DNA of the CDR3: TGTGCCAGCTCACCTACAGGGTACTCCTACAATGAGCAGTTCTTC.

V gene TRBV5-8 combines with J gene TRBJ2-3, with D possibly being TRBD1 (5 bases). Between the trimmed V and J ends, which lost 2 bases and 3 bases, there was a span of 7 bases. The CDR3 is 13 residues long. Germline V gene sequence: CDR1 SGHTS, CDR2 YDEGEE. CDR3 DNA: TGTGCCAGCAGCTTAAGGGGAACAGATACGCAGTATTTT. It translates to CASSLRGTDTQYF.

The chain carries TRBV11-2 and TRBJ2-2; 9 bases fit TRBD1. CDR1 and CDR2 from the germline V gene are SGHAT and FQNNGV. The junction had 8 bases not matched to a gene; V was cut back by 5 bases and J by 7 bases. This CDR3 region has 15 residues. CDR3 bases: TGTGCCAGCAGCCACCGGGACAGGGCCGGCGGGGAGCTGTTTTTT. This translates into CASSHRDRAGGELFF. The complete variable domain, with remaining parts taken from reference TRBV11-2 and TRBJ2-2, reads EAGVAQSPRYKIIEKRQSVAFWCNPISGHATLYWYQQILGQGPKLLIQFQNNGVVDDSQLPKDRFSAERLKGVDSTLKIQPAKLEDSAVYLCASSHRDRAGGELFFGEGSRLTVL.

The genes are TRBV25-1 and TRBJ2-1; TRBD2 matches at 8 bases. The CDR3 loop spans 14 amino acids. V dropped 2 bases and J dropped 9; count of bases not matched to a gene: 6. In germline, CDR1 is MGHDK, CDR2 SYGVNS. The CDR3 DNA sequence: TGTGCCAGCAGTGAACTCGGGGGGGCCGGTGAGCAGTTCTTC. It codes for CASSELGGAGEQFF.

This clone was recorded a few times. The V gene is TRBV2, the J gene TRBJ2-4; D is unclear. Per germline, CDR1 SNHLY and CDR2 FYNNEI. V lost 7 bases and J lost 8, with 15 bases in between. The CDR3 loop spans 13 amino acids. DNA for the CDR3: TGTGCCAGCAACAGTCGTGGCTTGGACATTCAGTACTTC. It encodes CASNSRGLDIQYF. The variable domain in full, with the rest retrieved from reference TRBV2 and TRBJ2-4, is EPEVTQTPSHQVTQMGQEVILRCVPISNHLYFYWYRQILGQKVEFLVSFYNNEISEKSEIFDDQFSVERPDGSNFTLKIRSTKLEDSAMYFCASNSRGLDIQYFGAGTRLSVL.

V usage is TRBV2 and J usage is TRBJ2-5; tentatively, D is TRBD2 (6 bases). The CDR3 consists of 13 residues. Germline V gene lookup returns CDR1 SNHLY and CDR2 FYNNEI. The ends were cut back, 10 bases at V and 2 bases at J, with 14 bases in the middle. CDR3 amino acids: CATSLGGQETQYF. The CDR3 DNA follows: TGTGCCACCTCCTTGGGGGGACAAGAGACCCAGTACTTC.

The genes are TRBV4-1 and TRBJ1-2, with D uncertain. Germline V gives CDR1 MGHRA, CDR2 YSYEKL. V gave up 6 bases and J gave up 2 bases, with 13 bases separating them. The CDR3 consists of 14 residues. CDR3 sequence reads: CASRYEDNNYGYTF. DNA for the CDR3: TGCGCCAGCAGATATGAAGACAACAACTATGGCTACACCTTC.

The chain employs TRBV30 and TRBJ2-3; 7 positions agree with TRBD2. After removal of 5 bases from V and 4 bases from J, the junction contained 6 bases not matched to a gene. From germline, CDR1 is GTSNPN and CDR2 SVGIG (reference sequence). The CDR3 sequence is 13 residues long. Written as DNA, the CDR3 is TGTGCCTGGGCCCCTCGGGGGGCAGATACGCAGTATTTT. It translates to CAWAPRGADTQYF.

The V and J genes are TRBV18 and TRBJ2-7; D unclear. Trimming stripped 3 bases from V and 3 bases from J, with 9 bases between. CDR1 is KGHSH, CDR2 LQKENI, per germline. The CDR3 consists of 13 residues. This CDR3 is CASSPPSVYEQYF. Here the CDR3 DNA reads TGTGCCAGCTCACCCCCCTCCGTCTACGAGCAGTACTTC.

This clone was seen a few times. CDR3 sequence: CASSEVSVQETQYF. As DNA, the CDR3 is TGTGCCAGCAGTGAAGTGTCAGTCCAAGAGACCCAGTACTTC. The chain recombines TRBV2 with TRBJ2-5; D gene ambiguous. With 1 base removed from V and 1 base from J, the gap between germline ends came to 7 bases. This CDR3 is 14 amino acids long. CDR1 is SNHLY and CDR2 is FYNNEI in the germline V gene.

This chain joins TRBV6-1 and TRBJ1-5, with D unclear. Germline CDR1 is MNHNS and CDR2 is SASEGT. Between the trimmed V and J ends, which lost 7 bases and 4 bases, there was a span of 11 bases. The CDR3 loop spans 13 amino acids. The CDR3: CASILRGNQPQHF. The CDR3 DNA reads TGTGCCAGCATCCTTCGCGGAAATCAGCCCCAGCATTTT.

To note about this clone: Other DNA sequences in the same sample also yield this CDR3. V usage is TRBV5-1 and J usage is TRBJ1-2; 7 nucleotides agree with TRBD1. CDR1 SGHRS and CDR2 YFSETQ come from the germline V gene. Unmatched junction bases numbered 3, after V lost 2 bases and J lost 2 bases. The CDR3 has 14 residues. CDR3 sequence reads: CASSFGQENYGYTF. DNA of the CDR3: TGCGCCAGCAGCTTCGGACAGGAGAACTATGGCTACACCTTC.

The gene calls are TRBV21-1 and TRBJ2-5; the D call of TRBD2 is as the table states it, not checked on the DNA. TRBV21-1 is assigned pseudogene status. The CDR3 has 16 residues. The CDR3 DNA is TGTGCCAGCAGCAAAGAAGGACCTAGCGAAGGGGAGACCCAGTACTTC. This gives the protein CASSKEGPSEGETQYF.

V usage is TRBV7-9 and J usage is TRBJ2-2; no firm D call. CDR3 size: 14 residues. The germline CDR1 and CDR2 sequences are SEHNR and FQNEAQ (reference sequence). V gave up 5 bases and J gave up 0 bases, with 7 bases separating them. DNA of the CDR3: TGTGCCAGCAGCCCCGACTCGAACACCGGGGAGCTGTTTTTT. Amino acids: CASSPDSNTGELFF. Variable domain in full (rest from reference TRBV7-9 and TRBJ2-2): DTGVSQNPRHKITKRGQNVTFRCDPISEHNRLYWYRQTLGQGPEFLTYFQNEAQLEKSRLLSDRFSAERPKGSFSTLEIQRTEQGDSAMYLCASSPDSNTGELFFGEGSRLTVL.

This clone was counted a few times. J is TRBJ1-1 and V is TRBV15; the D gene is possibly TRBD1 (6 bases). The CDR3 extends over 15 amino acids. Trimming took 1 base from V and 4 from J, leaving 13 bases between them. The germline V gene has CDR1 LNHNV and CDR2 YYDKDF (reference sequence). CDR3 loop: CATSRGNRDGTEAFF. The CDR3 nucleotides are TGTGCCACCAGCAGAGGGAACAGGGACGGCACTGAAGCTTTCTTT.

A few counts support this clone. V and J are TRBV4-3 and TRBJ2-2; no reliable D call. Trimming took 7 bases from V and 1 from J, leaving 13 bases between them. The CDR3 runs 15 residues. Looked up from germline, CDR1 is LGHNA and CDR2 is YSLEER. CDR3 DNA: TGCGCCAGCAACCCCATTCTAGGGAACACCGGGGAGCTGTTTTTT. This sequence encodes CASNPILGNTGELFF.

This clone was counted many times. The gene calls are TRBV6-6 and TRBJ1-3; the D gene is possibly TRBD1 (6 bases). The CDR3 totals 14 residues. Germline loops: CDR1 MNHNY, CDR2 SVGAGI (reference sequence). Trimming cost V 8 bases and J 5 bases, with 16 bases left between them. The CDR3 coding sequence is TGTGCCAGCGCTCGGCGGACAGAAAGAAACACCATATATTTT. Its protein is CASARRTERNTIYF.

The V call is TRBV6-5, the J call TRBJ1-5; TRBD1 is a possible D gene (5 bases). V was pared by 5 bases and J by 7 bases, with 15 bases between. CDR1 is MNHEY, CDR2 SVGAGI, per germline. The CDR3 sequence is 14 residues long. The CDR3 is CASSKPGLGQPQHF. CDR3 nucleotide sequence: TGTGCCAGCAGTAAACCAGGGTTGGGACAGCCCCAGCATTTT.

The chain carries TRBV2 and TRBJ2-7; no clear D. CDR1 SNHLY and CDR2 FYNNEI come from the germline V gene. Trimming pared 5 bases from V and 6 bases from J, leaving 17 bases between. The CDR3 length is 14 residues. The CDR3 sequence is CASSSYSSSGEQYF. The CDR3 region has the DNA TGTGCCAGCAGTTCGTACTCTTCCTCGGGCGAGCAGTACTTC. The full variable domain, with the rest looked up from reference TRBV2 and TRBJ2-7, is EPEVTQTPSHQVTQMGQEVILRCVPISNHLYFYWYRQILGQKVEFLVSFYNNEISEKSEIFDDQFSVERPDGSNFTLKIRSTKLEDSAMYFCASSSYSSSGEQYFGPGTRLTVT.

The rearrangement joins TRBV11-2 to TRBJ2-5, with 9 bases that match TRBD2. Germline V lookup: CDR1 SGHAT, CDR2 FQNNGV. Germline trimming cut 1 base from V and 5 bases from J; bases unmatched to any gene: 5. The CDR3 runs 15 residues. The CDR3 protein is CASSLVSGGRETQYF. The CDR3 DNA reads TGTGCCAGCAGCTTAGTTAGCGGGGGCCGGGAGACCCAGTACTTC.

The chain recombines TRBV18 with TRBJ1-5; 9 bases map to TRBD1. From germline, CDR1 is KGHSH and CDR2 LQKENI. Trimming took 3 bases from V and 7 from J; bases not matched to a gene: 10. The CDR3 has 16 amino acids. The CDR3 DNA follows: TGTGCCAGCTCACCGCCAGGGACAGGGAAAAACCAGCCCCAGCATTTT. Residues: CASSPPGTGKNQPQHF.

This clone was counted between two and nine times. The chain uses TRBV7-7 and TRBJ2-3, with D possibly being TRBD1 (6 bases). This CDR3 is 13 amino acids long. With 4 bases removed from V and 4 bases from J, the gap between germline ends came to 9 bases. Germline-derived CDR1 and CDR2 are SSHAT and FNYEAQ (reference sequence). CDR3 amino acids: CASSYPGADTQYF. The CDR3 DNA sequence: TGTGCCAGCAGCTACCCAGGGGCAGATACGCAGTATTTT.

This clone occurred a few times. The chain is built from TRBV25-1 and TRBJ2-1; weak D call: TRBD1 (6 bases). V was trimmed by 6 bases and J by 7 bases, leaving 16 bases between them. This CDR3 is built from 14 residues. From germline, CDR1 is MGHDK and CDR2 SYGVNS. In nucleotides, the CDR3 is TGTGCCAGCAGAGATTCCGGGACAATTAATGAGCAGTTCTTC. Translation: CASRDSGTINEQFF. The complete variable domain, with remaining parts taken from reference TRBV25-1 and TRBJ2-1, reads EADIYQTPRYLVIGTGKKITLECSQTMGHDKMYWYQQDPGMELHLIHYSYGVNSTEKGDLSSESTVSRIRTEHFPLTLESARPSHTSQYLCASRDSGTINEQFFGPGTRLTVL.